This is a list of T cell receptor beta chains from one sample in a study of blood T cells in healthy people across ages. From the 5' RACE reads, TCRdb called clonotypes with MiXCR, one entry per CDR3 protein. The sample lists roughly 2 million distinct CDR3 sequences, about 50% occurring once. The material sequenced was blood. Receptors were obtained from a woman in her 40s in good health. Both conserved end residues are part of each CDR3.

TRBV7-9,TRBJ2-3,CASSTTGGSPDTQYF
TRBV3-1,NA,CASSRRLEGTSETQYF
TRBV12-3/TRBV12-4,TRBJ2-3,CASSSIAGGLRDTQYF
TRBV20-1,TRBJ2-5,CSASPYAGRETQYF
TRBV20-1,TRBJ2-7,CSARGTGNSYEQYF
TRBV2,TRBJ1-5,CASSETSSNQPQHF
TRBV4-1,TRBJ2-3,CASSQSQGLAGADTQYF
TRBV10-1,TRBJ2-5,CASSTVQQETRYF
TRBV7-6,TRBJ2-7,CASSEAFRGRATYEQYF
TRBV6-6,TRBJ2-7,CASSYSNRGQYF
TRBV6-5,TRBJ2-6,CASSYWITQGAGSGANVLTF
TRBV25-1,TRBJ2-6,CANGKWGSGANVLTF
TRBV7-9,TRBJ2-3,CASSGTGPDTRYF
TRBV10-3,TRBJ2-7,CAIGTGTSYEQYF
TRBV18,TRBJ2-5,CASSPGSRLYNEQYF
TRBV27,TRBJ1-2,CASSLNRFDGYTF
TRBV20-1,TRBJ1-2,CSARDVAGTF
TRBV6-5,TRBJ1-2,CASRDRGRSGSGYTF
TRBV5-6,TRBJ2-5,CASSLDPRQGPWEQYF
TRBV20-1,TRBJ1-5,CSARSVSNQPQHF
TRBV4-1,TRBJ2-5,CASSQDVAGGRGETQYF